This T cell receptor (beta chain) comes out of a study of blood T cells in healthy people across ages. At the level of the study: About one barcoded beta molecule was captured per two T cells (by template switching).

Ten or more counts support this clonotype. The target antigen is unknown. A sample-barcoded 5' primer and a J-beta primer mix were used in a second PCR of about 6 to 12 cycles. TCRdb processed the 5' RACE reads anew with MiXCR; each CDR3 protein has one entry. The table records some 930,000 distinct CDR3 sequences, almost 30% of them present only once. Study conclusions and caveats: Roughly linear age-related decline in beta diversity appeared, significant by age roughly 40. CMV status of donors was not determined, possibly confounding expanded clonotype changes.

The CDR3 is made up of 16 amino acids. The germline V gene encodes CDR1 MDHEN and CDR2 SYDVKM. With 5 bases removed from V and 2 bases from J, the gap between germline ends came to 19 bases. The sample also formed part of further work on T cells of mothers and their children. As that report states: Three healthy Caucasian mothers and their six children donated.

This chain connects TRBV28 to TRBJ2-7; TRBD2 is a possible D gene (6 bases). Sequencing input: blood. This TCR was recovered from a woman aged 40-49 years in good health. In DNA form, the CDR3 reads TGTGCCAGCAGTCTTCCAATCGGGGGTCCTCCCTACGAGCAGTACTTC. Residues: CASSLPIGGPPYEQYF.